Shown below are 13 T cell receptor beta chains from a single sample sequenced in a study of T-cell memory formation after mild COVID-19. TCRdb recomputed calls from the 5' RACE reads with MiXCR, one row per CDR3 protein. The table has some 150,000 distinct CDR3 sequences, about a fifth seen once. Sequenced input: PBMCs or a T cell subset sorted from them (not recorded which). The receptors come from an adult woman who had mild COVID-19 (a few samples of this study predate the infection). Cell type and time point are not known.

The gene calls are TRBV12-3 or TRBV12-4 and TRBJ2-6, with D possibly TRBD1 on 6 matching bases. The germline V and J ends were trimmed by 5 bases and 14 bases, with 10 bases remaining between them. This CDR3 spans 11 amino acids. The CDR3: CASSPTGILTF. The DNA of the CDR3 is TGTGCCAGCAGTCCAACAGGGATCCTGACTTTC.

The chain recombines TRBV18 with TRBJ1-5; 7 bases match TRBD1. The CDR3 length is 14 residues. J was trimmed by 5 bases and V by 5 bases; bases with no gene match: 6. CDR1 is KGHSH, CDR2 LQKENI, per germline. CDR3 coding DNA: TGTGCCAGCTCAGTACAGGGGATGGATCAGCCCCAGCATTTT. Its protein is CASSVQGMDQPQHF.

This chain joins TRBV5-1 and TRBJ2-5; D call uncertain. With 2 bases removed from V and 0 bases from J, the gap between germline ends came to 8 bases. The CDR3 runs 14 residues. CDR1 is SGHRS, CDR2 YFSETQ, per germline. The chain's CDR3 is CASSLLPDQETQYF. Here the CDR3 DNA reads TGCGCCAGCAGCTTACTGCCTGACCAAGAGACCCAGTACTTC.

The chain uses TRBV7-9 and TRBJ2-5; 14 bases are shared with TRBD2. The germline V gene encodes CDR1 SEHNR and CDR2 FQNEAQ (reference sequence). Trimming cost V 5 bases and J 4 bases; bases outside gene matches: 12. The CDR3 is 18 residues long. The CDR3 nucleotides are TGTGCCAGCAGCGCAGACCGACTAGCGGGAGGGCTTGGAGAGACCCAGTACTTC. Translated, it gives CASSADRLAGGLGETQYF.

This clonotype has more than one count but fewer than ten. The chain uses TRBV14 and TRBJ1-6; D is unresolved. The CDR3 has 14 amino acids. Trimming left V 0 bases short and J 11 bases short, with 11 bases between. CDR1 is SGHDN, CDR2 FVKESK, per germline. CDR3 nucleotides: TGTGCCAGCAGCCAAGAGCGCTGGGCGACACCCCTCCACTTT. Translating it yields CASSQERWATPLHF.

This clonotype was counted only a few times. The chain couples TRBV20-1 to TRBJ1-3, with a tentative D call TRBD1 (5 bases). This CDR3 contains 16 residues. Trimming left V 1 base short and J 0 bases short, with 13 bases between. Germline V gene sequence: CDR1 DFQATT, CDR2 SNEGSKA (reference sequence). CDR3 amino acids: CSARGAGTRSGNTIYF. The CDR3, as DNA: TGCAGTGCTAGAGGTGCTGGGACGCGCTCTGGAAACACCATATATTTT.

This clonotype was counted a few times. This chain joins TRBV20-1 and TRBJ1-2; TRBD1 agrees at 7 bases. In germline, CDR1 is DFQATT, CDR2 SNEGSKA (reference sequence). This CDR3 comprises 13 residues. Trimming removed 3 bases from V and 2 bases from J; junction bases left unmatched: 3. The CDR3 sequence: CSARTGPNYGYTF. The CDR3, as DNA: TGCAGTGCTAGGACAGGGCCAAACTATGGCTACACCTTC.

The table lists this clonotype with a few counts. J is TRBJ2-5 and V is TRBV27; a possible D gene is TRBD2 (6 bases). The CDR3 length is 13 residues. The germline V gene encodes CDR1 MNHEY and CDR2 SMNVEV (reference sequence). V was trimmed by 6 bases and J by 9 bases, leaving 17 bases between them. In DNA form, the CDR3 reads TGTGCCAGCAGGGGAGCGGGCCACCGGTCCCAGTACTTC. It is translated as CASRGAGHRSQYF.

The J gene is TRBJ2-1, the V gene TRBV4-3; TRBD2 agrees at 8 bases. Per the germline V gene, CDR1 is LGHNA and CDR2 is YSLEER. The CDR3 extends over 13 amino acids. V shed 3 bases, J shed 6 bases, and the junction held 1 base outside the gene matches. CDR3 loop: CASSQGLVNEQFF. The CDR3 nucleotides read TGCGCCAGCAGCCAGGGACTAGTCAATGAGCAGTTCTTC.

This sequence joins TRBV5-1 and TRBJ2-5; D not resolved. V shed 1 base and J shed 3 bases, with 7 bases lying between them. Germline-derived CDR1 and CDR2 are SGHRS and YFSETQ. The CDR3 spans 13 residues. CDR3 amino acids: CASSLYQEETQYF. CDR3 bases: TGCGCCAGCAGCTTGTACCAGGAAGAGACCCAGTACTTC.

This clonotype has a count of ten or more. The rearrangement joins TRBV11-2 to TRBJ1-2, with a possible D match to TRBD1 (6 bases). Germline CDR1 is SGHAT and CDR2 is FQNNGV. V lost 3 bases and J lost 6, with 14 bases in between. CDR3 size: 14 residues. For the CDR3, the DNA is TGTGCCAGCAGCTTCCGACAGGTCCTCAATGGCTACACCTTC. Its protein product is CASSFRQVLNGYTF.

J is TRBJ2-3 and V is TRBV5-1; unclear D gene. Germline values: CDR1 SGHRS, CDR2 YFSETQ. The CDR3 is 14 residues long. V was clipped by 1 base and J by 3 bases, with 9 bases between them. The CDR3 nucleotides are TGCGCCAGCAGCTTGCCCGGAAATACAGATACGCAGTATTTT. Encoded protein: CASSLPGNTDTQYF.

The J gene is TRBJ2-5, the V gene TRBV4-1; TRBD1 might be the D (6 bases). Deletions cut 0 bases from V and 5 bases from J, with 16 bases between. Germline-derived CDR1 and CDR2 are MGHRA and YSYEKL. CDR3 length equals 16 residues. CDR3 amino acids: CASSQEWQGSRETQYF. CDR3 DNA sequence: TGCGCCAGCAGCCAAGAATGGCAGGGGAGCAGGGAGACCCAGTACTTC.